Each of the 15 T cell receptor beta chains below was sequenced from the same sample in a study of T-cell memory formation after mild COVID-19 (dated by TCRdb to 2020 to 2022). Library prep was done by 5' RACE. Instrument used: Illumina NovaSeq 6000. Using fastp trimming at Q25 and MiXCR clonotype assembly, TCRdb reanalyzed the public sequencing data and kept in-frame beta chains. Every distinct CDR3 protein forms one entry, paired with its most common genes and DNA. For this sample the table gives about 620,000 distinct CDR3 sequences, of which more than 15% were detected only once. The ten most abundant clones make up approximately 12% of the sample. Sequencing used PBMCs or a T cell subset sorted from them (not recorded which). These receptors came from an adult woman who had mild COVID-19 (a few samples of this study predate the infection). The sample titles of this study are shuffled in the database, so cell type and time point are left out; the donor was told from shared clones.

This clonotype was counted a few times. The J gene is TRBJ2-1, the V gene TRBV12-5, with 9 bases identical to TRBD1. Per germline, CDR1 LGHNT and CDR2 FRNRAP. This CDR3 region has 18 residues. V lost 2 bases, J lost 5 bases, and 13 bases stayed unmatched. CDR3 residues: CASGLRLWTGEKDNEQFF. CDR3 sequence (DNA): TGTGCTAGTGGTTTGCGTCTTTGGACAGGGGAGAAGGACAATGAGCAGTTCTTC.

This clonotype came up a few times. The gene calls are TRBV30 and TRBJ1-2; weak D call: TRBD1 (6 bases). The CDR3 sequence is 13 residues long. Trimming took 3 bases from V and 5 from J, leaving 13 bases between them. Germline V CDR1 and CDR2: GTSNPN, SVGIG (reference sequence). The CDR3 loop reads CAWSPQGIYGYTF. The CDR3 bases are TGTGCCTGGAGCCCACAGGGTATTTATGGCTACACCTTC.

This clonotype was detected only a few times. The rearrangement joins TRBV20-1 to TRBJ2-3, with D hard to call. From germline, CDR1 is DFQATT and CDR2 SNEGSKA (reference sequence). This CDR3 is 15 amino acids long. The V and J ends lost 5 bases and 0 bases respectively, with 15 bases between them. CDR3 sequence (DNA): TGCAGTGCTGCCACACCATACGCTAGCACAGATACGCAGTATTTT. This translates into CSAATPYASTDTQYF.

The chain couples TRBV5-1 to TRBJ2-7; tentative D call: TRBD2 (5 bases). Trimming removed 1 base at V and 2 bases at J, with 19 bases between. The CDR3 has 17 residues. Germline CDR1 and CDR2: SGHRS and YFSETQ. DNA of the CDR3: TGCGCCAGCAGCTTGAGCTTTACACCGGAGGCCCCCTACGAGCAGTACTTC. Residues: CASSLSFTPEAPYEQYF.

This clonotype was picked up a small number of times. This CDR3 reads CASSPTSGTGGFQAFF. The CDR3 coding sequence is TGCGCCAGCAGCCCCACCTCCGGGACAGGGGGCTTTCAGGCTTTCTTT. This chain joins TRBV4-1 and TRBJ1-1, with 12 bases identical to TRBD1. This CDR3 comprises 16 residues. In germline, CDR1 is MGHRA, CDR2 YSYEKL. The V segment lost 4 bases and the J segment 11 bases; nucleotides outside the gene matches: 14.

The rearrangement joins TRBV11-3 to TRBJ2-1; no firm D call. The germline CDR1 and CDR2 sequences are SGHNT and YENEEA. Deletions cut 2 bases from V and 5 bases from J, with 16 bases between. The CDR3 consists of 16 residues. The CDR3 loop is CASSLQPGRINNEQFF. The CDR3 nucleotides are TGTGCCAGCAGCTTACAGCCAGGAAGGATAAACAATGAGCAGTTCTTC.

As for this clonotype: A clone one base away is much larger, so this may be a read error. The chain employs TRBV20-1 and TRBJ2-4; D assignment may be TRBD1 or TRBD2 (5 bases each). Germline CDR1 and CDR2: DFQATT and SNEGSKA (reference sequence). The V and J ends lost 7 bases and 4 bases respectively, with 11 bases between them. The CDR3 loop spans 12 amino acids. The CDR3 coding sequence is TGCAGTGACGGGACGGATAAAAACATTCAGTACTTC. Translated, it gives CSDGTDKNIQYF.

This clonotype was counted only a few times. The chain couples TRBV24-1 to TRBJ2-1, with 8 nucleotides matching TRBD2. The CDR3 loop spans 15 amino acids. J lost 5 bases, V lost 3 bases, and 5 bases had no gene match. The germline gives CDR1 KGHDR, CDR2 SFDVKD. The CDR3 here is CATSDPPSGHNEQFF. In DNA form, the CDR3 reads TGTGCCACCAGTGATCCACCTAGCGGGCACAATGAGCAGTTCTTC.

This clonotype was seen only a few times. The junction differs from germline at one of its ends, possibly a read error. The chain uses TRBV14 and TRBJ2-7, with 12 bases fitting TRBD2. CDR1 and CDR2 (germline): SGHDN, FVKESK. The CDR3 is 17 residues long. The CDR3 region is CASSARLGLAGSNEQYF. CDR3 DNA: TGTGCCAGCAGCGCCCGGTTGGGACTAGCGGGCTCCAACGAGCAGTACTTC.

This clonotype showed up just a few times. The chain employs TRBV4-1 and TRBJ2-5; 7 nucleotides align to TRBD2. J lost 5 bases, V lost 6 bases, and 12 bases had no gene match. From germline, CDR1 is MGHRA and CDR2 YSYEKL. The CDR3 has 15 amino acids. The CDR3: CASRSSGGGDETQYF. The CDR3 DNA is TGCGCCAGCAGGAGCTCGGGAGGTGGAGACGAGACCCAGTACTTC.

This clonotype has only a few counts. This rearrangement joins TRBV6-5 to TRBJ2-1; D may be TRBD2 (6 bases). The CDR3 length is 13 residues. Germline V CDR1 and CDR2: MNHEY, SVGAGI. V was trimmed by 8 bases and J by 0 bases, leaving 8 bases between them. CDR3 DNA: TGTGCCAGCCACGGGGGCTCCTACAATGAGCAGTTCTTC. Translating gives CASHGGSYNEQFF.

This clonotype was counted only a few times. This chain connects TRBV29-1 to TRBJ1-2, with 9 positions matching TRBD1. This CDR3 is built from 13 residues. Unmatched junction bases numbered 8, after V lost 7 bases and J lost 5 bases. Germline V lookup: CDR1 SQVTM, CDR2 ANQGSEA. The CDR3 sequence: CSAYRGHGYGYTF. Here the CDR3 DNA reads TGCAGCGCATACAGGGGGCACGGGTATGGCTACACCTTC.

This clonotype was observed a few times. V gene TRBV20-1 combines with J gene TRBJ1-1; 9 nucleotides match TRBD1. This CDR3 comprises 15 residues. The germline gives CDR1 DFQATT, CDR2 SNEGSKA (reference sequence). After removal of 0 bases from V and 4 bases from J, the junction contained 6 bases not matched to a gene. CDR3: CSARDRDRASTEAFF. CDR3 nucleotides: TGCAGTGCTAGAGATAGGGACAGGGCTAGCACTGAAGCTTTCTTT.

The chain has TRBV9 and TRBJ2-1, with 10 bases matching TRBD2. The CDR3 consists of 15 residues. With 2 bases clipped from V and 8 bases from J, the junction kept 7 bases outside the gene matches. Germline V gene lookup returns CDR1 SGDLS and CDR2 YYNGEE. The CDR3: CASSVNSGGRYEQFF. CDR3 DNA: TGTGCCAGCAGCGTTAATAGCGGGGGGCGGTATGAGCAGTTCTTC. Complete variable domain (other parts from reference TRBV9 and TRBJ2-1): DSGVTQTPKHLITATGQRVTLRCSPRSGDLSVYWYQQSLDQGLQFLIQYYNGEERAKGNILERFSAQQFPDLHSELNLSSLELGDSALYFCASSVNSGGRYEQFFGPGTRLTVL.

The CDR3 region has the DNA TGTGCCAGCAGCTTGGAGGGGGCCGACACTGAAGCTTTCTTT. Translation: CASSLEGADTEAFF. The rearrangement links TRBV7-3 to TRBJ1-1; the match to TRBD1 covers 7 bases. Germline V gene sequence: CDR1 SGHTA, CDR2 FQGTGA. The CDR3 has 14 amino acids. With V trimmed by 3 bases and J by 3 bases, 4 bases remained unmatched.